This record concerns one TCR beta chain sequence. The data derive from a study of blood T cell repertoires in COVID-19. About the study: PBMCs, B-cell-depleted T cells, or T cells were the source of the cDNA or gDNA that made up the material.

How the authors handled the data: Amplification from reference gene primers served as the basis for estimated nucleated cell counts. Clones were sequenced by immunoSEQ multiplex PCR, and TCRdb holds only the in-frame ones, with some missing. D and trimming were read from the DNA, whereas the V and J calls and clone size are those reported in that table. The sample carries around 69,000 clones, over 75% recorded once. CDR1 SGDLS and CDR2 YYNGEE come from the germline V gene. There are 14 residues in the CDR3. Trimming stripped 3 bases from V and 5 bases from J, with 14 bases between. The V call is TRBV9, the J call TRBJ2-5, with D possibly matching TRBD2 (6 bases). The sequenced sample was peripheral blood. The receptor was derived from a man aged 50-59 years with acute or convalescent COVID-19. CDR3: CASSAASAGETQYF. The DNA of the CDR3 is TGTGCCAGCAGCGCTGCTAGCGCAGGTGAGACCCAGTACTTC.